The 19 T cell receptor beta chains presented below share a single source sample, sequenced in a study of cytomegalovirus exposure and HLA in healthy donors. It was with 60 Vbeta and 13 Jbeta primers that the PCR ran. The data were produced by immunoSEQ multiplex PCR, yet TCRdb's version contains in-frame clones alone and is incomplete. The table includes approximately 120,000 clones, just under 75% detected once. What was sequenced was PBMCs. These receptors were taken from a man aged 55 to 70 in good health and CMV-seropositive.

This clone was counted between two and nine times. This chain connects TRBV6-5 to TRBJ1-2; TRBD1 is a possible D gene (6 bases). CDR3 length: 11 amino acids. Germline CDR1 and CDR2: MNHEY and SVGAGI. V gave up 7 bases and J gave up 7 bases, with 10 bases separating them. CDR3: CASTRGTGYTF. DNA of the CDR3: TGTGCCAGCACCAGGGGTACTGGCTACACCTTC.

The chain links TRBV7-9 to TRBJ2-7, with TRBD1 matching over 9 bases. CDR3 length: 18 residues. Germline trimming cut 1 base from V and 4 bases from J; bases unmatched to any gene: 14. Germline CDR1 and CDR2: SEHNR and FQNEAQ (reference sequence). CDR3 DNA sequence: TGTGCCAGCAGCTTAGGCCCTTACCCGGGACAGGGAGGTTACGAGCAGTACTTC. It codes for CASSLGPYPGQGGYEQYF.

The rearrangement uses TRBV5-1 and TRBJ1-2; 7 bases are a match to TRBD1. CDR3 length: 14 amino acids. The trim removed 2 bases at V and 8 bases at J, leaving 9 bases unmatched. CDR1 is SGHRS and CDR2 is YFSETQ in the germline V gene. The CDR3 spells CASSFDRVGSGYTF. As DNA, the CDR3 is TGCGCCAGCAGCTTCGACAGGGTAGGAAGCGGCTACACCTTC. The full variable domain, rest sourced from reference TRBV5-1 and TRBJ1-2, is KAGVTQTPRYLIKTRGQQVTLSCSPISGHRSVSWYQQTPGQGLQFLFEYFSETQRNKGNFPGRFSGRQFSNSRSEMNVSTLELGDSALYLCASSFDRVGSGYTFGSGTRLTVV.

Only one count was recorded for this clone. The chain employs TRBV5-1 and TRBJ2-5; 11 bases map to TRBD2. CDR1 and CDR2 from the germline V gene are SGHRS and YFSETQ. This CDR3 region has 17 residues. V was clipped by 0 bases and J by 1 base; unmatched bases: 5. CDR3 amino acids: CASSLASSGGRQETQYF. The CDR3 region has the DNA TGCGCCAGCAGCTTGGCGTCTAGCGGGGGGCGCCAAGAGACCCAGTACTTC.

This clone is a singleton in its sample. This chain uses TRBV7-3 with TRBJ2-7, with 8 positions matching TRBD2. The V gene's germline CDR1 is SGHTA and CDR2 FQGTGA. The CDR3 runs 14 residues. Trimming at V came to 2 bases and at J to 6 bases, leaving 6 bases not matched to a gene. This CDR3 is CASSLGREGTEQYF. CDR3 coding DNA: TGTGCCAGCAGCTTAGGTCGGGAGGGTACCGAGCAGTACTTC.

This clone was observed a handful of times. The CDR3 spells CASRGTGLNEQYF. CDR3 bases: TGTGCCAGCAGGGGGACAGGTCTGAACGAGCAGTACTTC. The genes are TRBV5-6 and TRBJ2-7; 8 nucleotides line up with TRBD1. The V segment lost 5 bases and the J segment 5 bases; nucleotides outside the gene matches: 6. The V gene's germline CDR1 is SGHDT and CDR2 YYEEEE. This CDR3 region has 13 residues. The full variable domain, with the rest looked up from reference TRBV5-6 and TRBJ2-7, is DAGVTQSPTHLIKTRGQQVTLRCSPKSGHDTVSWYQQALGQGPQFIFQYYEEEERQRGNFPDRFSGHQFPNYSSELNVNALLLGDSALYLCASRGTGLNEQYFGPGTRLTVT.

This chain connects TRBV6-1 to TRBJ2-7; D remains unclear. The CDR3 has 15 residues. V was pared by 1 base and J by 4 bases, with 14 bases between. The V gene's germline CDR1 is MNHNS and CDR2 SASEGT. In nucleotides, the CDR3 is TGTGCCAGCAGTGAAGGTCCAGCAGGTCTGTACGAGCAGTACTTC. This gives the protein CASSEGPAGLYEQYF.

This clone appeared a few times. CDR3 in amino acids: CASNPGQRNTEAFF. CDR3 coding DNA: TGTGCCAGCAACCCGGGACAGCGAAACACTGAAGCTTTCTTT. This chain links TRBV21-1 with TRBJ1-1; the table calls TRBD1, which could not be checked here. TRBV21-1 is reported as a pseudogene. The CDR3 consists of 14 residues.

The chain uses TRBV20-1 and TRBJ2-4; the D gene is possibly TRBD1 (6 bases). The CDR3 contains 10 residues. Germline CDR1 reads DFQATT; CDR2 reads SNEGSKA (reference sequence). V was cut by 4 bases and J by 8 bases, with 6 bases left in between. CDR3 sequence: CSAKGDIQYF. The CDR3, as DNA: TGCAGTGCTAAGGGGGACATTCAGTACTTC.

This clone has a handful of counts. The V gene is TRBV19, the J gene TRBJ1-2; D uncertain. The CDR3 covers 14 residues. Germline CDR1 and CDR2: LNHDA and SQIVND (reference sequence). V was cut by 6 bases and J by 7 bases, with 18 bases left in between. The CDR3: CASRRIDFSGGYTF. The CDR3 DNA sequence: TGTGCCAGTAGGCGTATAGATTTCTCCGGTGGCTACACCTTC.

The chain uses TRBV2 and TRBJ1-4; D gene ambiguous. Trimming took off 8 bases at V and 8 bases at J, with 15 bases between the two ends. The CDR3 totals 13 residues. CDR1 and CDR2 (germline): SNHLY, FYNNEI. The CDR3 reads CASFDGEREKLFF. In DNA, the CDR3 is TGTGCCAGCTTTGACGGGGAAAGGGAAAAACTGTTTTTT.

The rearrangement uses TRBV7-9 and TRBJ2-4; the D gene is possibly TRBD2 (5 bases). Trimming removed 5 bases at V and 8 bases at J, with 13 bases between. The germline gives CDR1 SEHNR, CDR2 FQNEAQ (reference sequence). The length of the CDR3 is 13 residues. CDR3 residues: CASSGELEDIQYF. The CDR3 nucleotides are TGTGCCAGCAGCGGAGAACTAGAGGACATTCAGTACTTC.

V usage is TRBV7-3 and J usage is TRBJ2-3; TRBD2 matches 7 bases. V shed 2 bases and J 7 bases; nucleotides not matched to a gene: 6. The CDR3 runs to 14 residues. Per germline, CDR1 SGHTA and CDR2 FQGTGA. The CDR3 DNA reads as TGTGCCAGCAGCTTAGCGGGGGTGGGGAATACGCAGTATTTT. Translation: CASSLAGVGNTQYF. Complete variable domain (other parts from reference TRBV7-3 and TRBJ2-3): GAGVSQTPSNKVTEKGKYVELRCDPISGHTALYWYRQSLGQGPEFLIYFQGTGAADDSGLPNDRFFAVRPEGSVSTLKIQRTERGDSAVYLCASSLAGVGNTQYFGPGTRLTVL.

DNA of the CDR3: TGTGCCAGCAGTCCGCCGGGACAGTACAATCAGCCCCAGCATTTT. This sequence encodes CASSPPGQYNQPQHF. The genes are TRBV28 and TRBJ1-5, with 7 positions matching TRBD1. Looked up from germline, CDR1 is MDHEN and CDR2 is SYDVKM. J lost 3 bases, V lost 5 bases, and 7 bases had no gene match. This CDR3 has 15 residues.

This chain connects TRBV16 to TRBJ1-2, with a tentative D call TRBD1 (5 bases). V gave up 5 bases and J gave up 1 base, with 8 bases separating them. CDR1 and CDR2 from the germline V gene are KGHSY and FQNENV. The CDR3 loop spans 13 amino acids. The CDR3 coding sequence is TGTGCCAGCAGCTCTCAGGGTAACTATGGCTACACCTTC. Its protein is CASSSQGNYGYTF.

This clone has more than one count but fewer than ten. The chain joins TRBV11-2 to TRBJ2-5, with D tentatively TRBD2 (7 bases). This CDR3 is 17 amino acids long. Trimming left V 1 base short and J 7 bases short, with 22 bases between. Germline V CDR1 and CDR2: SGHAT, FQNNGV. As DNA, the CDR3 is TGTGCCAGCAGCTTAGGAGGGGGGGGTAGTCGTCCCGGGACCCAGTACTTC. Amino acids: CASSLGGGGSRPGTQYF.

This clone was counted only a few times. The genes are TRBV28 and TRBJ2-5, with TRBD1 matching over 8 bases. Losses at the gene ends were 3 bases for V and 6 bases for J; bases not matched to a gene: 9. Per germline, CDR1 MDHEN and CDR2 SYDVKM. CDR3 length equals 15 residues. CDR3 sequence reads: CASSFVRQGMQTQYF. In DNA, the CDR3 is TGTGCCAGCAGTTTCGTACGACAGGGGATGCAGACCCAGTACTTC.

This clone turned up a few times. V is TRBV4-2 and J is TRBJ2-1, with 9 positions matching TRBD2. This CDR3 region has 16 residues. The germline V gene encodes CDR1 LGHNA and CDR2 YNFKEQ. V gave up 8 bases and J gave up 4 bases; unmatched junction bases: 12. CDR3 protein: CASRPGGSGGYNEQFF. CDR3 coding DNA: TGTGCCAGCCGCCCTGGGGGTAGCGGGGGTTACAATGAGCAGTTCTTC.

This clone has a handful of counts. The V and J genes are TRBV15 and TRBJ2-5; the D is unclear. V lost 3 bases to trimming and J lost 5 bases, with 10 bases between them. The CDR3 extends over 13 amino acids. The germline CDR1 and CDR2 sequences are LNHNV and YYDKDF (reference sequence). CDR3 coding DNA: TGTGCCACCAGCAGGGTCGCGAGGGAGACCCAGTACTTC. Its protein product is CATSRVARETQYF.